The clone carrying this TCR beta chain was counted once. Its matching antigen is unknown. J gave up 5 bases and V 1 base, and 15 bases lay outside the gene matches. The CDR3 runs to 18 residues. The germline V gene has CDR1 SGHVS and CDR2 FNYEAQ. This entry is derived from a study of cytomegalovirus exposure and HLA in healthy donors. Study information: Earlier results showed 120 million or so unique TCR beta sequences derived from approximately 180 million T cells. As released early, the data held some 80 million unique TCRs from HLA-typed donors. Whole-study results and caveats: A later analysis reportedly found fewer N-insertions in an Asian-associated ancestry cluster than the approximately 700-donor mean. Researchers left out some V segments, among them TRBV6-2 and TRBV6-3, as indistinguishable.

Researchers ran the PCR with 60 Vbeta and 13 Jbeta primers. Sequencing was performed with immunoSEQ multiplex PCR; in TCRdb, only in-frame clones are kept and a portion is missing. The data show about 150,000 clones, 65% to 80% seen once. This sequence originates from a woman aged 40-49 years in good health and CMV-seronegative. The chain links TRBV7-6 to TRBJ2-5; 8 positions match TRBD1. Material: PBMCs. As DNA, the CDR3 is TGTGCCAGCAGCTTAGTCGGTGGGGCCCAGGGGGCCGGGGAGACCCAGTACTTC. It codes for CASSLVGGAQGAGETQYF.